The clone carrying this T cell receptor (beta chain) was recorded many times. Antigen unknown. Specified time point: pre-sensitization, week 0. Described treatment: therapeutic diphenylcyclopropenone sensitization with weekly scalp DPC. At every patch-test visit, blood was drawn before the patch test was applied. TCRdb processed the RACE reads anew with MiXCR; each CDR3 protein has one entry. The sample holds 300,000 to 450,000 distinct CDR3 sequences, roughly 4.6% seen once. The sample comes from a study of human T cells and chemical hapten exposure. Overall study: Among samples, TCR yields varied mainly because of small differences in pooled library volume. General study findings and limits: As the donors had alopecia, their immune response may differ from healthy people's.

The TCR originated in a woman in her 50s with alopecia areata. Some clones in this sample may be carry-over from other donors' samples. Here the sequenced sample was whole blood, taken in connection with sensitization to the hapten diphenylcyclopropenone (DPC).

CDR3 nucleotide sequence: TGTGCCAGCAGTTCCCCGGACAGGGGGCACACTGAAGCTTTCTTT. Protein product: CASSSPDRGHTEAFF. The chain joins TRBV6-6 to TRBJ1-1; 11 bases line up with TRBD1. The J segment lost 3 bases and the V segment lost 4 bases, leaving 4 bases of the junction unmatched. Germline V gene lookup returns CDR1 MNHNY and CDR2 SVGAGI (reference sequence). This CDR3 contains 15 residues.